This TCR beta chain was identified in a study of graft-versus-host responses after intestinal transplantation. Here immunoSEQ multiplex PCR was the method, and the copy in TCRdb shows in-frame clones only, minus some. Of tens of thousands of clones listed, around 90% are singletons. Trimming cost V 5 bases and J 2 bases, with 14 bases left between them. The CDR3 totals 15 residues. Germline CDR1 reads LNHDA; CDR2 reads SQIVND (reference sequence). Study-wide points: Recipient marrow harbored GvH clones, some of which surfaced first in ileum or blood. Peak circulating GvH clone levels tracked with early post-transplant HvG declines.

A note on this clone: Its antigen remains unidentified.

The chain combines TRBV19 with TRBJ2-3; possible D gene TRBD1, 8 bases. The source is a human donor who received an intestinal transplant. The sample was unstimulated CD4+ T cells sorted from spleen or lymph node cells, taken before intestinal transplant. CDR3 amino acids: CASSLQGGITDTQYF. Written as DNA, the CDR3 is TGTGCCAGTAGTCTACAGGGGGGGATCACAGATACGCAGTATTTT.